This T cell receptor (beta chain) was obtained from a study of cytomegalovirus exposure and HLA in healthy donors. The CDR3 consists of 15 residues. The germline CDR1 and CDR2 sequences are MNHEY and SVGAGI. The V segment lost 8 bases and the J segment 3 bases; nucleotides outside the gene matches: 10. The PCR contained 60 Vbeta and 13 Jbeta primers. Only in-frame clones appear in the TCRdb table, and some are missing; sequencing was by immunoSEQ multiplex PCR. Found here are about 170,000 clones, roughly 70% of them singletons; the top ten hold 5.4%. Sequenced: PBMCs. This sequence joins TRBV6-5 and TRBJ1-1, with 9 bases identical to TRBD1. This TCR was sampled from a woman between 18 and 29 years old in good health and CMV-seropositive. DNA of the CDR3: TGTGCCAGCCAAACACCGGGACAGGGTCACACTGAAGCTTTCTTT. Encoded protein: CASQTPGQGHTEAFF.